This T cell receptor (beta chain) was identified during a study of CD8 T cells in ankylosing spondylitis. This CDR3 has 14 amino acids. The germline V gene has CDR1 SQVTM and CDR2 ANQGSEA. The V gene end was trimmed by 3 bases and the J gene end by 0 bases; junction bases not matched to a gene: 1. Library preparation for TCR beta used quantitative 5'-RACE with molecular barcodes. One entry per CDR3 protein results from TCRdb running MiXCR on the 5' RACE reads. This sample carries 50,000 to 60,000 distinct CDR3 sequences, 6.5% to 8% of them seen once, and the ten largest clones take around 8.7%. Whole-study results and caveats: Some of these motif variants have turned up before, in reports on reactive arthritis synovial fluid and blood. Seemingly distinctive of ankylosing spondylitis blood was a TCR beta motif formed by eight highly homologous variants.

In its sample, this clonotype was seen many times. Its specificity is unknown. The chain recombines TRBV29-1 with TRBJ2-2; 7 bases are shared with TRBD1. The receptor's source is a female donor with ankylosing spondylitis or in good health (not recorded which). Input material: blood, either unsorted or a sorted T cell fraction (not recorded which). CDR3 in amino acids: CSVEGQSNTGELFF. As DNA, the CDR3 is TGCAGCGTTGAGGGACAGTCGAACACCGGGGAGCTGTTTTTT.